A single sample is the source of the 9 T cell receptor beta chains below, sequenced in a study of glioma-infiltrating T cells after dendritic cell vaccination. Clones were read by immunoSEQ multiplex PCR, and TCRdb kept only the in-frame ones, dropping some. In the table there are around 92,000 clones, 65% to 85% of which are singletons. As for time point: after dendritic cell vaccination, including at tumor progression/relapse. The sample in question was blood, obtained after dendritic cell vaccination. The receptors originated from a human donor with glioblastoma.

V usage is TRBV10-3 and J usage is TRBJ1-2; D remains unclear. The V gene's germline CDR1 is ENHRY and CDR2 SYGVKD. The CDR3 is made up of 13 amino acids. V lost 3 bases and J lost 2, with 7 bases in between. This CDR3 reads CAISEARNYGYTF. The CDR3 nucleotides are TGTGCCATCAGTGAAGCCAGGAACTATGGCTACACCTTC.

In its sample, this clone was seen once. The chain uses TRBV11-1 and TRBJ2-7; maybe TRBD1 (7 bases). This CDR3 is built from 11 residues. The germline V gene has CDR1 SGHAT and CDR2 FQDESV (reference sequence). Trimming removed 4 bases at V and 9 bases at J, with 10 bases between. CDR3 in DNA: TGTGCCAGCAGCTCTCAGGGGGGGCAGTACTTC. Its translation: CASSSQGGQYF.

The rearrangement joins TRBV18 to TRBJ2-3; D is possibly TRBD2 (6 bases). The germline V and J ends were trimmed by 1 base and 2 bases, with 10 bases remaining between them. Germline CDR1 KGHSH, CDR2 LQKENI. This CDR3 contains 15 residues. CDR3 region: CASSPLAATTDTQYF. DNA for the CDR3: TGTGCCAGCTCACCACTAGCGGCCACCACAGATACGCAGTATTTT.

V usage is TRBV7-2 and J usage is TRBJ2-1; TRBD2 aligns across 13 bases. Losses at the gene ends were 5 bases for V and 7 bases for J; bases not matched to a gene: 5. Germline V lookup: CDR1 SGHTA, CDR2 FQGNSA. This CDR3 is 15 amino acids long. The CDR3 DNA reads as TGTGCCAGCAGCCTACTAGCGGGGGGGCCGAATGAGCAGTTCTTC. It specifies CASSLLAGGPNEQFF.

In this sample, this clone is medium-sized. CDR3 in DNA: TGTGCCAGCAGTGGTAGAGACAGGGGCTACGAGCAGTACTTC. Translating gives CASSGRDRGYEQYF. The gene calls are TRBV2 and TRBJ2-7; 8 bases map to TRBD1. This CDR3 has 14 residues. Germline trimming cut 4 bases from V and 3 bases from J; bases unmatched to any gene: 5. Germline CDR1 SNHLY, CDR2 FYNNEI.

The chain recombines TRBV5-1 with TRBJ2-5, with 11 nucleotides matching TRBD2. The DNA end is a closer match to TRBJ2-7, so the J assignment may be wrong. The CDR3 extends over 15 amino acids. Germline CDR1 reads SGHRS; CDR2 reads YFSETQ. The CDR3 region has the DNA TGCGCCAGCAGCTTGGGGTCTAGCGGGGGGTACGAGCAGTACTTC. It encodes CASSLGSSGGYEQYF.

The chain combines TRBV11-2 with TRBJ2-1; 7 bases map to TRBD2. CDR3 length: 13 amino acids. The ends lost 5 bases at V and 10 bases at J; junction bases unmatched: 8. Per germline, CDR1 SGHAT and CDR2 FQNNGV. The CDR3 sequence: CASSPSGPGEQFF. The DNA of the CDR3 is TGTGCCAGCAGCCCTAGCGGTCCAGGGGAGCAGTTCTTC.

In this sample, this clone turned up a few times. This chain links TRBV7-2 with TRBJ2-2; possible D gene TRBD1, 6 bases. The CDR3 consists of 15 residues. Trimming removed 6 bases from V and 5 bases from J, with 16 bases in between. CDR1 and CDR2 (germline): SGHTA, FQGNSA. The CDR3 loop reads CASRLGAPATGELFF. CDR3 nucleotides: TGTGCCAGCAGACTGGGGGCCCCCGCGACCGGGGAGCTGTTTTTT.

The gene calls are TRBV10-3 and TRBJ2-2; TRBD1 matches at 8 bases. The CDR3 is 15 residues long. Germline CDR1 ENHRY, CDR2 SYGVKD. The trim removed 1 base at V and 5 bases at J, leaving 3 bases unmatched. The CDR3 DNA reads as TGTGCCATCAGTGAGTTCGGACAGGGAACCGGGGAGCTGTTTTTT. Translation gives CAISEFGQGTGELFF.